The sequence of this T cell receptor beta chain was determined in a study of T-cell reconstitution after alpha-beta-depleted transplantation in children. Unique molecular identifiers were incorporated during preparation of the TCRbeta library. MiXCR, run by TCRdb on the PCR reads, gives a single entry per CDR3 protein. The data contain fewer than 700,000 distinct CDR3 sequences, 10% to 15% of them singletons. This clonotype came up a few times. Between the trimmed V and J ends, which lost 6 bases and 0 bases, there was a span of 11 bases. In germline, CDR1 is MNHEY, CDR2 SVGEGT. There are 14 residues in the CDR3.

Sequenced material: PBMCs, mostly from graft donor cells, taken 360 days after TCRalphabeta/CD19-depleted stem cell transplant. The V call is TRBV6-2 or TRBV6-3, the J call TRBJ2-5, with no clear D. The TCR comes from a male patient younger than 18 who had a stem cell transplant for acute myeloid leukemia, so the T cells may come from the graft donor. The CDR3 nucleotides read TGTGCCAGCAGCTGGAGATTGTACCAAGAGACCCAGTACTTC. Protein product: CASSWRLYQETQYF.